Listed below are T cell receptor beta chains from one sample, sequenced in a study of cytomegalovirus exposure and HLA in healthy donors. The repertoire was sequenced with immunoSEQ multiplex PCR; TCRdb's copy has only in-frame clones and lacks some. Among over 150,000 clones listed, roughly four fifths were seen once. Sequenced material: PBMCs. The receptors were sampled from a woman in her late teens or twenties in good health and CMV-seronegative. Both conserved end residues are part of each CDR3. D genes are given only for firm matches. Part of the rows lack a size; the others show once, few, many or a class for expanded clones.

j_call: TRBJ2-1; clone_size: NA; d_call: TRBD1; v_call: TRBV2; cdr3_aa: CARAVQGPFIPGSYNEQFF; cdr3_nt: TGTGCCAGAGCGGTACAGGGGCCCTTTATCCCGGGCTCCTACAATGAGCAGTTCTTC
j_call: TRBJ1-2; clone_size: NA; d_call: TRBD1; v_call: TRBV19; cdr3_aa: CASSTDRAVGGYTF; cdr3_nt: TGTGCCAGTAGTACAGACAGGGCCGTGGGTGGCTACACCTTC
j_call: TRBJ2-2; clone_size: NA; d_call: NA; v_call: TRBV10-1; cdr3_aa: CASSESGVTGELFF; cdr3_nt: TGCGCCAGCAGTGAATCGGGAGTCACCGGGGAGCTGTTTTTT
j_call: TRBJ2-5; clone_size: NA; d_call: TRBD1; v_call: TRBV27; cdr3_aa: CASRNIGTGEFETQYF; cdr3_nt: TGTGCCAGCAGAAACATCGGTACAGGGGAGTTTGAGACCCAGTACTTC
j_call: TRBJ1-2; clone_size: NA; d_call: NA; v_call: TRBV28; cdr3_aa: CASRSIGANYGYTF; cdr3_nt: TGTGCCAGCAGGAGCATAGGAGCTAACTATGGCTACACCTTC
j_call: TRBJ1-3; clone_size: NA; d_call: TRBD1; v_call: TRBV18; cdr3_aa: CASSPRALPTGDFGNTIYF; cdr3_nt: TGTGCCAGCTCACCACGAGCGCTACCAACAGGGGACTTTGGAAACACCATATATTTT
j_call: TRBJ1-5; clone_size: NA; d_call: NA; v_call: TRBV6-5; cdr3_aa: CASSYGGGNQPQHF; cdr3_nt: TGTGCCAGCAGTTACGGGGGGGGCAATCAGCCCCAGCATTTT
j_call: TRBJ1-2; clone_size: NA; d_call: NA; v_call: TRBV19; cdr3_aa: CASTDSRYGYTF; cdr3_nt: TGTGCCAGTACAGACAGCCGCTATGGCTACACCTTC
j_call: TRBJ1-2; clone_size: NA; d_call: TRBD1; v_call: TRBV4-1; cdr3_aa: CASSQIQGVAYGYTF; cdr3_nt: TGCGCCAGCAGCCAGATTCAGGGGGTGGCCTATGGCTACACCTTC
j_call: TRBJ1-1; clone_size: once; d_call: NA; v_call: TRBV6-1; cdr3_aa: CASSGYSSPEAFF; cdr3_nt: TGTGCCAGCAGTGGATACTCCTCCCCTGAAGCTTTCTTT
j_call: TRBJ1-2; clone_size: NA; d_call: TRBD1; v_call: TRBV27; cdr3_aa: CASSSYMGQGRRNGYTF; cdr3_nt: TGTGCCAGCAGTTCTTATATGGGACAGGGCCGTAGGAATGGCTACACCTTC
j_call: TRBJ2-3; clone_size: few; d_call: NA; v_call: TRBV11-1; cdr3_aa: CASSLLESARTDTQYF; cdr3_nt: TGTGCCAGCAGCTTATTGGAGTCAGCCCGCACAGATACGCAGTATTTT
j_call: TRBJ2-7; clone_size: NA; d_call: NA; v_call: TRBV7-8; cdr3_aa: CASSSGSPTYEQYF; cdr3_nt: TGTGCCAGCAGCAGCGGGTCGCCAACTTACGAGCAGTACTTC
j_call: TRBJ2-2; clone_size: NA; d_call: NA; v_call: TRBV5-1; cdr3_aa: CASSLQRQNTGELFF; cdr3_nt: TGCGCCAGCAGCTTGCAGCGTCAAAACACCGGGGAGCTGTTTTTT
j_call: TRBJ1-2; clone_size: once; d_call: NA; v_call: TRBV19; cdr3_aa: CASSIGASHYGYTF; cdr3_nt: TGTGCCAGTAGTATCGGTGCGTCACACTATGGCTACACCTTC
j_call: TRBJ1-2; clone_size: NA; d_call: TRBD1; v_call: TRBV28; cdr3_aa: CASSSDRQGGYGYTF; cdr3_nt: TGTGCCAGCAGTTCCGATAGACAGGGGGGGTATGGCTACACCTTC
j_call: TRBJ1-1; clone_size: few; d_call: NA; v_call: TRBV28; cdr3_aa: CASRSPNTEAFF; cdr3_nt: TGTGCCAGTAGAAGTCCGAACACTGAAGCTTTCTTT
j_call: TRBJ2-7; clone_size: NA; d_call: TRBD1; v_call: TRBV4-2; cdr3_aa: CASSHGNPGTGVPYF; cdr3_nt: TGTGCCAGCAGCCATGGGAACCCCGGGACAGGGGTCCCGTACTTC
j_call: TRBJ1-2; clone_size: NA; d_call: NA; v_call: TRBV18; cdr3_aa: CASSPPDTLYGYTF; cdr3_nt: TGTGCCAGCTCACCACCGGACACCCTCTATGGCTACACCTTC
j_call: TRBJ2-3; clone_size: NA; d_call: NA; v_call: TRBV27; cdr3_aa: CASRAGLGGDTQYF; cdr3_nt: TGTGCCAGCAGGGCGGGGTTGGGGGGAGATACGCAGTATTTT
j_call: TRBJ2-1; clone_size: NA; d_call: NA; v_call: TRBV18; cdr3_aa: CASSPPGSGSSYNEQFF; cdr3_nt: TGTGCCAGCTCACCACCGGGAAGCGGTAGCTCCTACAATGAGCAGTTCTTC
j_call: TRBJ1-2; clone_size: NA; d_call: NA; v_call: TRBV23-1; cdr3_aa: CASTQKGAPGYTF; cdr3_nt: TGCGCCAGCACCCAGAAAGGGGCGCCCGGCTACACCTTC
j_call: TRBJ2-1; clone_size: few; d_call: NA; v_call: TRBV5-4; cdr3_aa: CASSSKIRDSYNEQFF; cdr3_nt: TGTGCCAGCAGCTCGAAGATCAGGGACTCCTACAATGAGCAGTTCTTC
j_call: TRBJ1-2; clone_size: NA; d_call: TRBD1; v_call: TRBV2; cdr3_aa: CASSEDRGYGYTF; cdr3_nt: TGTGCCAGCAGTGAAGACAGGGGATATGGCTACACCTTC
j_call: TRBJ1-5; clone_size: NA; d_call: NA; v_call: TRBV30; cdr3_aa: CAWRTAGPTNQPQHF; cdr3_nt: TGTGCCTGGAGAACCGCAGGGCCTACAAATCAGCCCCAGCATTTT
j_call: TRBJ2-1; clone_size: NA; d_call: NA; v_call: TRBV4-1; cdr3_aa: CASSRTLMHNYEQFF; cdr3_nt: TGCGCCAGCAGCCGGACTCTAATGCATAACTACGAGCAGTTCTTC